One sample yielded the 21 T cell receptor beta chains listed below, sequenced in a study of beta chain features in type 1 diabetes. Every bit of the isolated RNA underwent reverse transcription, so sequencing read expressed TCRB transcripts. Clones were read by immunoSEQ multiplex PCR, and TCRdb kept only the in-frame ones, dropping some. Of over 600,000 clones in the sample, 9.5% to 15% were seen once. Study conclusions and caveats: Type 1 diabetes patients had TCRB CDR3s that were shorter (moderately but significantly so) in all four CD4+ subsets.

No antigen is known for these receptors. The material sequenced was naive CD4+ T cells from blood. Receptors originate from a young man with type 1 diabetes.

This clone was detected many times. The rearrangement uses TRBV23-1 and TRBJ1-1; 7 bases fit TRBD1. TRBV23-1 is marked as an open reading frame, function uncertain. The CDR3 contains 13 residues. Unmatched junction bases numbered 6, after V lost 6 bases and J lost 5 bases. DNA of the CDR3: TGCGCCAGCAGGGACAGGAAAGTTACTGAAGCTTTCTTT. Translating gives CASRDRKVTEAFF.

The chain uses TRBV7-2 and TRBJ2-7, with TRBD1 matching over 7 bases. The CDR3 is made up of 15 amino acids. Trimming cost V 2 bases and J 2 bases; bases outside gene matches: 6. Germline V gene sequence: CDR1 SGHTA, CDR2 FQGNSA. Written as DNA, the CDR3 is TGTGCCAGCAGCTTAACCCGGACAGGTACCTACGAGCAGTACTTC. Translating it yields CASSLTRTGTYEQYF.

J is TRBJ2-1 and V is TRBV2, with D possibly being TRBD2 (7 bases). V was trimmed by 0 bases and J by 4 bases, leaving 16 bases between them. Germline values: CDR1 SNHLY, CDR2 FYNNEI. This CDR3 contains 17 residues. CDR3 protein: CASSEALGGGLYNEQFF. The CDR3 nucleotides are TGTGCCAGCAGTGAAGCGCTGGGGGGGGGCTTGTACAATGAGCAGTTCTTC.

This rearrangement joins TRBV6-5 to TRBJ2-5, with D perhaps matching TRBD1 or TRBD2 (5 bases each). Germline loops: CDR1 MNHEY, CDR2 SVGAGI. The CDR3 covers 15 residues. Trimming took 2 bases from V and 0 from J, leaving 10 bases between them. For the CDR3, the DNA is TGTGCCAGCAGTTACGGATTGGGGGACCAAGAGACCCAGTACTTC. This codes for CASSYGLGDQETQYF.

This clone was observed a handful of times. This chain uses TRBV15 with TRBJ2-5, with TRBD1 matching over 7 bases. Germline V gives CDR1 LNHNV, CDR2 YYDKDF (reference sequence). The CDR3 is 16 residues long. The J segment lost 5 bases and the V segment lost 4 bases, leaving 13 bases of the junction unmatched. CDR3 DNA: TGTGCCACCAGCACTATTACAGGGGACCGCGGGGAGACCCAGTACTTC. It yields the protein CATSTITGDRGETQYF.

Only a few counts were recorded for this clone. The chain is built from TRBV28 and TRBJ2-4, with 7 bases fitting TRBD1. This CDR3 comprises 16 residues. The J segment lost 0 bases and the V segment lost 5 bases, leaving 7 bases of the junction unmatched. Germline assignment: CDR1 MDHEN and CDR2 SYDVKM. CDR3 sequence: CASSLWDSLAKNIQYF. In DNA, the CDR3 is TGTGCCAGCAGTCTCTGGGACAGCTTAGCCAAAAACATTCAGTACTTC. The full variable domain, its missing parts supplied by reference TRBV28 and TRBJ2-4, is DVKVTQSSRYLVKRTGEKVFLECVQDMDHENMFWYRQDPGLGLRLIYFSYDVKMKEKGDIPEGYSVSREKKERFSLILESASTNQTSMYLCASSLWDSLAKNIQYFGAGTRLSVL.

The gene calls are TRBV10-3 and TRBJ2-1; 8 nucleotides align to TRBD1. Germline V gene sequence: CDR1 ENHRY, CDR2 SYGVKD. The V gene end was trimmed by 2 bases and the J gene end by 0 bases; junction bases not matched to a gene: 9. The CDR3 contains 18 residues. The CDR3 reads CAISEAFGQGSSYNEQFF. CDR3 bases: TGTGCCATCAGTGAGGCCTTCGGACAGGGAAGCTCCTACAATGAGCAGTTCTTC.

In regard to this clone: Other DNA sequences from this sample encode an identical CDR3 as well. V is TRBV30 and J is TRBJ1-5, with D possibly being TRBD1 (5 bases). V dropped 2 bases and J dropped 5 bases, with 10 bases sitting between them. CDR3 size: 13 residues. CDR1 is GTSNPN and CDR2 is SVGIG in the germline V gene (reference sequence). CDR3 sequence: CAWSPGGDQPQHF. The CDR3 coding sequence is TGTGCCTGGAGTCCGGGGGGGGATCAGCCCCAGCATTTT.

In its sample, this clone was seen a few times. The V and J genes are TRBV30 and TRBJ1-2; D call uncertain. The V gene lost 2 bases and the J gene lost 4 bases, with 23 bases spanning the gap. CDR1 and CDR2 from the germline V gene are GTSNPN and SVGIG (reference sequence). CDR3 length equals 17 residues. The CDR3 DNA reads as TGTGCCTGGAGTCTCCCGGGGATGAAAACGGGTAGCTATGGCTACACCTTC. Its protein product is CAWSLPGMKTGSYGYTF.

Here the CDR3 DNA reads TGTGCCAGCAGCCCGTGGACAGAGGAGATTGGTGGCTACACCTTC. Amino acid sequence: CASSPWTEEIGGYTF. The rearrangement uses TRBV9 and TRBJ1-2; weak D call: TRBD1 (6 bases). The CDR3 is 15 amino acids. The germline V gene has CDR1 SGDLS and CDR2 YYNGEE. Trimming pared 4 bases from V and 7 bases from J, leaving 20 bases between.

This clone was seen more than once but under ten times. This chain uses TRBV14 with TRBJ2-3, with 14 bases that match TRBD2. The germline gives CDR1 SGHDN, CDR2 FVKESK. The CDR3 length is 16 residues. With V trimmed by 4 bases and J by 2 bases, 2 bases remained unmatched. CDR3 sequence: CASSRGLAGDTDTQYF. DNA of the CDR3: TGTGCCAGCAGCCGGGGACTAGCGGGGGACACAGATACGCAGTATTTT.

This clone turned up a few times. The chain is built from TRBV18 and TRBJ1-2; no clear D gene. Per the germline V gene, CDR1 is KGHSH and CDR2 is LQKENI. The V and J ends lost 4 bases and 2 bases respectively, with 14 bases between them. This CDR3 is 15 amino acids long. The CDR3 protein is CASSQEVASNYGYTF. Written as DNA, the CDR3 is TGTGCCAGCTCACAAGAGGTGGCCTCCAACTATGGCTACACCTTC.

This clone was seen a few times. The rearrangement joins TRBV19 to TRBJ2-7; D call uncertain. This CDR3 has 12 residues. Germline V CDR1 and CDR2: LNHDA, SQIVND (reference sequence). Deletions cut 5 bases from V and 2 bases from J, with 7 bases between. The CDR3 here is CASSAATYEQYF. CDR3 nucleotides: TGTGCCAGTAGTGCCGCGACCTACGAGCAGTACTTC.

As DNA, the CDR3 is TGTGCCAGCAGCTTATTTCGGGCAGGGAAGGAGAATCAGCCCCAGCATTTT. Translated, it gives CASSLFRAGKENQPQHF. This chain joins TRBV7-9 and TRBJ1-5; maybe TRBD1 (5 bases). CDR1 and CDR2 from the germline V gene are SEHNR and FQNEAQ (reference sequence). This CDR3 comprises 17 residues. The V and J ends lost 2 bases and 4 bases respectively, with 18 bases between them.

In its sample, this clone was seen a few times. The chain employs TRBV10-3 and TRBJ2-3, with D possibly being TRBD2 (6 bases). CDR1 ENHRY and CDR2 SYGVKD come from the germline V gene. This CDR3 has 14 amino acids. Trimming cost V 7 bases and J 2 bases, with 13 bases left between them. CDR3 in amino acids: CAIMGGVLTDTQYF. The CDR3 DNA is TGTGCCATCATGGGAGGCGTACTCACAGATACGCAGTATTTT.

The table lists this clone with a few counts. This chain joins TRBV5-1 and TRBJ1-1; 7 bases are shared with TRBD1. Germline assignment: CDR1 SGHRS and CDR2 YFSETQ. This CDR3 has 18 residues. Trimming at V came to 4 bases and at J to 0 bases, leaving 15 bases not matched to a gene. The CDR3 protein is CASSLSSGQQLLNTEAFF. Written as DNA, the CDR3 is TGCGCCAGCAGCCTTTCCTCGGGACAGCAACTTTTGAACACTGAAGCTTTCTTT.

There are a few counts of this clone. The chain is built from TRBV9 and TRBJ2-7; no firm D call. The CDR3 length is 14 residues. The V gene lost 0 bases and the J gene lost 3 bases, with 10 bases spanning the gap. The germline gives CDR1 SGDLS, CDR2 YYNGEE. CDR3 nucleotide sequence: TGTGCCAGCAGCGTAGCCTCTTTGGGCTACGAGCAGTACTTC. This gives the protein CASSVASLGYEQYF.

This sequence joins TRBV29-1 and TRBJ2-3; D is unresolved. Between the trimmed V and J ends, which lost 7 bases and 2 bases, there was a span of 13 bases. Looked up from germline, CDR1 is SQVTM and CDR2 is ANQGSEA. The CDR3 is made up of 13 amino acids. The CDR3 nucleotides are TGCAGCGCTCAGAGACAAACCACAGATACGCAGTATTTT. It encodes CSAQRQTTDTQYF.

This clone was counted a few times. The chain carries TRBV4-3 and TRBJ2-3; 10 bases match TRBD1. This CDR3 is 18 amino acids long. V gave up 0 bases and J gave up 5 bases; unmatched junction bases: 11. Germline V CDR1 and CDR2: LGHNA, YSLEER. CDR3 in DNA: TGCGCCAGCAGCCAAGAATTTCGGGACAGGGGCAAGGGAGATACGCAGTATTTT. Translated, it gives CASSQEFRDRGKGDTQYF.

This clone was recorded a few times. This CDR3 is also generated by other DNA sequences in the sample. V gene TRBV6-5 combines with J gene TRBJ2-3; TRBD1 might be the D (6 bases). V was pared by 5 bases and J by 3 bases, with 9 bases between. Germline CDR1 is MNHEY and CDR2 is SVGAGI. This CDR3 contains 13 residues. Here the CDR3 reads CASSGQGTDTQYF. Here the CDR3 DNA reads TGTGCCAGCAGTGGGCAGGGGACAGATACGCAGTATTTT.

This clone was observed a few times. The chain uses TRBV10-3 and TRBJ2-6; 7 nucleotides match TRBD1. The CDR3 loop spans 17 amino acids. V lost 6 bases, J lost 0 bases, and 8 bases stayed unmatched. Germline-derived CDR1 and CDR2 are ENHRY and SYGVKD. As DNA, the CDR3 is TGTGCCATCAGCCTCAACAGGGGAAACTCTGGGGCCAACGTCCTGACTTTC. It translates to CAISLNRGNSGANVLTF.